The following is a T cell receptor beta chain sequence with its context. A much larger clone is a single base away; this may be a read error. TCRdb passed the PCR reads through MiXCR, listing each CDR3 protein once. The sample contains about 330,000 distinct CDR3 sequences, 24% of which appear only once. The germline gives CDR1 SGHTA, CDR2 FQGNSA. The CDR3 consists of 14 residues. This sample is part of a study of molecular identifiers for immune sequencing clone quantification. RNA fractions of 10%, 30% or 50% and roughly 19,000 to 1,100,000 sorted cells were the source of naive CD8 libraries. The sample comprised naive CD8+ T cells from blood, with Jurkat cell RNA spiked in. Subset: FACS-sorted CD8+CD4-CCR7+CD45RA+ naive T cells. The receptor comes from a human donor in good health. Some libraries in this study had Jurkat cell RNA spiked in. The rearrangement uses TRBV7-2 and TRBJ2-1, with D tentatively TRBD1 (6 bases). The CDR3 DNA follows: TGTGCCAGCAGCTTAGATTACGGGGACAATAAGCAGTTCTTC. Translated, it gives CASSLDYGDNKQFF.